This T cell receptor (beta chain) was sequenced during a study of Tregs in tolerant kidney transplant recipients. Study-wide findings and caveats: Few patients were studied, so findings need validation in larger groups. The most relevant donor-specific Treg TCRbeta repertoire apparently came from expansion with activated donor B cells. Biological reproducibility was not directly addressed in this study.

Unstimulated Tregs (CD4+CD25+CD127-) and CD4+CD25- non-Tregs were sorted from PBMCs. Sequenced by immunoSEQ multiplex PCR; TCRdb stores in-frame clones only, minus some. The sample yields approximately 99,000 clones, 90% seen once. This clone showed up just a few times. The antigen remains unidentified. The CDR3 is 11 amino acids. V lost 2 bases to trimming and J lost 8 bases, with 9 bases between them. The germline V gene encodes CDR1 GTSNPN and CDR2 SVGIG (reference sequence). The material was CD4+ T cells from blood, obtained before the transplant. The sequence was collected from a human donor who received a combined kidney and bone marrow transplant. The chain carries TRBV30 and TRBJ1-1; TRBD1 might be the D (5 bases). CDR3 in amino acids: CAWSPRGEAFF. CDR3 nucleotide sequence: TGTGCCTGGAGTCCTCGGGGGGAAGCTTTCTTT.